These T cell receptor beta chains were read from a single sample in a study of control samples from healthy donors and cancer patients. Only in-frame clones appear in the TCRdb table, and some are missing; sequencing was by immunoSEQ multiplex PCR. The top ten hold about 6.2% of the sample, which has around 30,000 clones, approximately 95% seen once. Sequencing was performed on blood. The source of these receptors is a man between 60 and 75 years old in good health. Each CDR3 is given without its conserved first and last residue. Fields, in order: V gene, CDR3 length, CDR3 protein.

>TRBV11-3|15
ASSRGTSGGSTDTQY
>TRBV19|11
ASSISVPRELF
>TRBV28|14
ASSSPGQGGQETQY
>TRBV30|14
AWSATGTGNNSPLH
>TRBV2|13
ASSEEYFGTGELF
>TRBV7-9|12
ASSLTGLNYGYT
>TRBV5-5|12
ASSLVTGAGEAF
>TRBV3-1/TRBV3-2|8
ASSQVGYT
>TRBV29-1|11
SVDGISQETQY
>TRBV7-2|13
ASSLTRVSTDTQY
>TRBV19|12
ASTRTANTGELF
>TRBV11-2|13
ASSLSSGGYNEQF
>TRBV5-4|13
ASSVDSSSYNEQF
>TRBV5-1|14
ASSLELGRGDTEAF
>TRBV5-1|11
ASSLASSDTQY
>TRBV28|13
ASSPPGVMVTEAF
>TRBV6-2/TRBV6-3|11
ASSSRGYQPQH
>TRBV11-2|11
ASSLTQVNEQF
>TRBV18|12
ASSLGQEAGELF
>TRBV25-1|14
ASSDPNRIANEKLF
>TRBV19|14
ASSILSGGLDYGYT
>TRBV7-2|13
ASSLQGTGTDTQY
>TRBV7-2|12
ASSFNRGAYEQY
>TRBV5-5|13
ASSFTNPTADTQY
>TRBV27|12
ASSPRTSGGAQY
>TRBV30|11
AWKKYMNTEAF
>TRBV5-1|12
ASSLGTSGRELF
>TRBV27|14
ASSLWGGAVHNEQF